This TCR beta chain is drawn from a study of shared clonotypes between healthy human individuals. Study in general: The donor pool was made up of a couple of women and three men aged 18 to 49. Overall study results and limits: Clonotypes shared by all four sorted-subset donors had higher generation probabilities than non-shared clonotypes. How much donors shared clonotypes was expected to be affected by sequencing depth.

About this clone itself: Its antigen remains unidentified.

The protocol was immunoSEQ multiplex PCR, while the TCRdb copy is restricted to in-frame clones and leaves out a portion. The table includes about 2.3 million clones, approximately 93% detected once. Donors comprised only Caucasian adults living in Nashville, Tennessee. Sequencing input: naive CD4+ T cells from PBMCs. The sample's subset: CD45RA+ positively selected. This receptor was obtained from a man aged 18 to 29 in good health. Some clones in this sample may be carry-over from other donors' samples.

CDR3 protein: CASSLSGRAAYNEQFF. CDR3 coding DNA: TGTGCCAGCAGCCTAAGCGGGAGGGCCGCCTACAATGAGCAGTTCTTC. V and J are TRBV11-2 and TRBJ2-1; TRBD2 agrees at 10 bases. CDR3 size: 16 residues. The trim removed 5 bases at V and 2 bases at J, leaving 6 bases unmatched. The germline gives CDR1 SGHAT, CDR2 FQNNGV.